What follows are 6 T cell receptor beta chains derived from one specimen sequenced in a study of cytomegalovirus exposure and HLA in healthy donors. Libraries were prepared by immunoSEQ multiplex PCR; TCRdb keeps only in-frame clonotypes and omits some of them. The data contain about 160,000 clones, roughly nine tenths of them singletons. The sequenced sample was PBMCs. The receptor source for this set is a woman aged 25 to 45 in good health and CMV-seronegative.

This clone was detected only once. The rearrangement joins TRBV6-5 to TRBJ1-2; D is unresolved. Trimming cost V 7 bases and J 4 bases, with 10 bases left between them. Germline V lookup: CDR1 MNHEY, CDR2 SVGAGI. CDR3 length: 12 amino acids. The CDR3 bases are TGTGCCAGCAAGCATTCGTCCTATGGCTACACCTTC. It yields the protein CASKHSSYGYTF.

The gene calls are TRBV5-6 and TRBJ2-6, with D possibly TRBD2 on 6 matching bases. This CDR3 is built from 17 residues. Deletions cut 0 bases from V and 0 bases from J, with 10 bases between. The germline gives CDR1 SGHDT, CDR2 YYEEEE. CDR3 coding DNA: TGTGCCAGCAGCTTGGGAGGCGGGGTCTCTGGGGCCAACGTCCTGACTTTC. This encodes CASSLGGGVSGANVLTF. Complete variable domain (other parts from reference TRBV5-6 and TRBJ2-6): DAGVTQSPTHLIKTRGQQVTLRCSPKSGHDTVSWYQQALGQGPQFIFQYYEEEERQRGNFPDRFSGHQFPNYSSELNVNALLLGDSALYLCASSLGGGVSGANVLTFGAGSRLTVL.

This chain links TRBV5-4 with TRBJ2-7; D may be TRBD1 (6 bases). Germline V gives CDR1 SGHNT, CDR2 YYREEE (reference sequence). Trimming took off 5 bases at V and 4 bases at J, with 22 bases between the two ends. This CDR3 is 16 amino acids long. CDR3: CASRPDDGQLIYEQYF. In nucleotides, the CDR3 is TGTGCCAGCAGACCCGATGATGGACAGTTAATTTACGAGCAGTACTTC.

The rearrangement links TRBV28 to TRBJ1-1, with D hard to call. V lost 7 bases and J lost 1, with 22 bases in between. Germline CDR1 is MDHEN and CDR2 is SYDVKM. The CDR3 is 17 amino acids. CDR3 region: CASITTHGGITNTEAFF. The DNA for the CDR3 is TGTGCCAGCATCACCACACACGGAGGGATAACGAACACTGAAGCTTTCTTT.

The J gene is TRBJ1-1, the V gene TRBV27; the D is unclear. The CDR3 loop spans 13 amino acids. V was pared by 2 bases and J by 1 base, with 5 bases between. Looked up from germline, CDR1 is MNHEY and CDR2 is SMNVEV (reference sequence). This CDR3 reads CASSLGPNTEAFF. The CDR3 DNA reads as TGTGCCAGCAGTTTAGGCCCGAACACTGAAGCTTTCTTT.

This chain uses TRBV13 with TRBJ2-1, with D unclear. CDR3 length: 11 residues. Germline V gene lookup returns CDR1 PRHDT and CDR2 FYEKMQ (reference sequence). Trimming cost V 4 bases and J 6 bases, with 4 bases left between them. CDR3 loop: CASSYSNEQFF. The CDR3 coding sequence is TGTGCCAGCAGCTACAGCAATGAGCAGTTCTTC.